This T cell receptor (beta chain) was sequenced during a study of cytomegalovirus exposure and HLA in healthy donors. The sample holds a few counts of this clone. The target antigen is unknown. This CDR3 has 13 residues. The V and J ends lost 0 bases and 3 bases respectively, with 5 bases between them. Per the germline V gene, CDR1 is LNHDA and CDR2 is SQIVND (reference sequence). The repertoire was sequenced with immunoSEQ multiplex PCR; TCRdb's copy has only in-frame clones and lacks some. This sample has some 130,000 clones, with roughly nine tenths found just once. Study-wide findings and caveats: Through in vitro validation, three CMV-associated chains were shown to be specific for CMV antigens. Subsequent analysis showed first-cohort TCR clusters tending to co-occur in over a hundred validation repertoires. The study recorded 150 to 200 TCR beta chains that were cytomegalovirus-associated.

The receptor was isolated from a young woman in good health and CMV-seronegative. The rearrangement uses TRBV19 and TRBJ1-1; D perhaps matches TRBD1 (5 bases). The sequenced material came from PBMCs. The CDR3: CASSIDRDTEAFF. The CDR3 DNA reads as TGTGCCAGTAGTATAGACAGGGACACTGAAGCTTTCTTT. Using reference TRBV19 and TRBJ1-1 for the parts outside the CDR3, the full variable domain is DGGITQSPKYLFRKEGQNVTLSCEQNLNHDAMYWYRQDPGQGLRLIYYSQIVNDFQKGDIAEGYSVSREKKESFPLTVTSAQKNPTAFYLCASSIDRDTEAFFGQGTRLTVV.